The 22 T cell receptor beta chains below come from one sample, sequenced in a study of molecular identifiers for immune sequencing clone quantification. TCRdb re-called the PCR reads with MiXCR, one entry per CDR3 protein. This repertoire shows a few hundred thousand distinct CDR3 sequences, roughly 23% found once; its top ten account for about 0.78%. Input material: naive CD8+ T cells from blood, with Jurkat cell RNA spiked in. Subset in this sample: FACS-sorted CD8+CD4-CCR7+CD45RA+ naive T cells. The receptors were gathered from a human donor in good health. Some libraries in this study had Jurkat cell RNA spiked in.

The table lists this clonotype with a few counts. The gene calls are TRBV6-2 or TRBV6-3 and TRBJ2-1; no clear D. V gave up 8 bases and J gave up 3 bases, with 14 bases separating them. CDR3 length: 14 residues. CDR1 MNHEY and CDR2 SVGEGT come from the germline V gene. CDR3 residues: CASGLRHFYNEQFF. The CDR3 bases are TGTGCCAGCGGCCTTCGGCATTTCTACAATGAGCAGTTCTTC.

This clonotype was seen ten or more times. This chain joins TRBV4-1 and TRBJ2-2; a weak D match, TRBD1 (5 bases). V lost 2 bases and J 5 bases, leaving 21 bases between the germline ends. The CDR3 length is 18 residues. CDR1 is MGHRA and CDR2 is YSYEKL in the germline V gene. CDR3: CASSQTPIDSLFTGELFF. Written as DNA, the CDR3 is TGCGCCAGCAGCCAAACCCCTATTGACAGCCTGTTTACCGGGGAGCTGTTTTTT.

The table lists this clonotype with many counts. The V call is TRBV20-1, the J call TRBJ2-7; D gene ambiguous. This CDR3 region has 13 residues. The germline V gene encodes CDR1 DFQATT and CDR2 SNEGSKA (reference sequence). The ends were cut back, 3 bases at V and 6 bases at J, with 15 bases in the middle. The chain's CDR3 is CSARGILSGEQYF. The CDR3 bases are TGCAGTGCTAGGGGTATTTTATCGGGCGAGCAGTACTTC.

The chain links TRBV6-2 or TRBV6-3 to TRBJ2-7, with D perhaps TRBD1 (6 bases). Germline CDR1 reads MNHEY; CDR2 reads SVGEGT. This CDR3 spans 13 amino acids. Trimming took off 6 bases at V and 7 bases at J, with 16 bases between the two ends. CDR3 bases: TGTGCCAGCAGGACCTGGACAGCATTGGAGCAGTACTTC. This encodes CASRTWTALEQYF.

This clonotype was seen many times. The rearrangement uses TRBV12-3 or TRBV12-4 and TRBJ2-5, with D unresolved. The CDR3 consists of 14 residues. V was trimmed by 3 bases and J by 4 bases, leaving 12 bases between them. The CDR3 sequence: CASSFAWEGETQYF. DNA of the CDR3: TGTGCCAGCAGTTTCGCGTGGGAAGGAGAGACCCAGTACTTC.

The gene calls are TRBV30 and TRBJ1-6, with D hard to call. The V end was cut by 4 bases, the J end by 6 bases, with 4 bases between. This CDR3 contains 11 residues. The germline V gene has CDR1 GTSNPN and CDR2 SVGIG (reference sequence). In nucleotides, the CDR3 is TGTGCCTGGACGGTTAATTCACCCCTCCACTTT. It translates to CAWTVNSPLHF.

This clonotype occurred a few times. V and J are TRBV24-1 and TRBJ1-5; perhaps TRBD1 as D (6 bases). The CDR3 totals 14 residues. V lost 4 bases, J lost 6 bases, and 12 bases lay in between. CDR1 and CDR2 (germline): KGHDR, SFDVKD. CDR3 protein: CATSEDTGIQPQHF. The CDR3, as DNA: TGTGCCACCAGTGAGGATACAGGGATTCAGCCCCAGCATTTT.

For this clonotype: A much larger clone lies one base from this, so it may be a read error. This chain joins TRBV12-3 or TRBV12-4 and TRBJ1-2; D not resolved. The V and J ends lost 6 bases and 2 bases respectively, with 13 bases between them. The CDR3 length is 14 residues. The CDR3 DNA follows: TGTGCCAGCAGCTGGGCAGGCCCCAACTATGGCTACACCTTC. It translates to CASSWAGPNYGYTF.

This clonotype was detected many times. The chain uses TRBV25-1 and TRBJ1-2; D call uncertain. Looked up from germline, CDR1 is MGHDK and CDR2 is SYGVNS. The CDR3 is 11 residues long. V lost 3 bases, J lost 8 bases, and 7 bases lay in between. The CDR3, as DNA: TGTGCCAGCAGTGAGGCGGAGGGCTACACCTTC. The encoded protein is CASSEAEGYTF.

V usage is TRBV2 and J usage is TRBJ2-5; the D is unclear. This CDR3 comprises 14 residues. The V gene lost 7 bases and the J gene lost 0 bases, with 12 bases spanning the gap. The V gene's germline CDR1 is SNHLY and CDR2 FYNNEI. CDR3 region: CASIGSGHQETQYF. CDR3 nucleotides: TGTGCCAGCATCGGGTCAGGCCACCAAGAGACCCAGTACTTC.

The rearrangement joins TRBV6-6 to TRBJ2-1; D is possibly TRBD2 (5 bases). Germline V gives CDR1 MNHNY, CDR2 SVGAGI (reference sequence). V was cut by 6 bases and J by 6 bases, with 21 bases left in between. This CDR3 comprises 16 residues. The CDR3 spells CASSDRSSEPCNEQFF. CDR3 DNA: TGTGCCAGCAGCGATCGTAGTAGCGAGCCTTGCAATGAGCAGTTCTTC.

Many counts were recorded for this clonotype. The chain has TRBV4-2 and TRBJ2-1, with 10 bases identical to TRBD2. V was clipped by 0 bases and J by 6 bases; unmatched bases: 2. CDR1 and CDR2 (germline): LGHNA, YNFKEQ. The CDR3 runs 15 residues. For the CDR3, the DNA is TGTGCCAGCAGCCAAGAAACTAGCGGGGCCAATGAGCAGTTCTTC. Protein sequence: CASSQETSGANEQFF.

This clonotype was counted ten times or more. The gene calls are TRBV12-3 or TRBV12-4 and TRBJ1-4; no definite D call. Trimming removed 3 bases from V and 1 base from J, with 6 bases in between. CDR3 length: 14 amino acids. The CDR3 is CASSFWGTNEKLFF. The CDR3 DNA reads TGTGCCAGCAGTTTCTGGGGAACTAATGAAAAACTGTTTTTT.

In the case of this clonotype: A much larger clone differs by one base, so this may be a read error. The chain carries TRBV7-9 and TRBJ2-5; D possibly corresponds to TRBD2 (6 bases). This CDR3 spans 13 amino acids. CDR1 and CDR2 (germline): SEHNR, FQNEAQ (reference sequence). V gave up 5 bases and J gave up 5 bases, with 12 bases separating them. The CDR3 DNA sequence: TGTGCCAGCAGCCGCGACCGGGAGGAGACCCAGTACTTC. Amino acids: CASSRDREETQYF.

The V call is TRBV6-5, the J call TRBJ2-2; 9 bases are shared with TRBD1. With 7 bases clipped from V and 7 bases from J, the junction kept 7 bases outside the gene matches. The CDR3 runs 14 residues. In germline, CDR1 is MNHEY, CDR2 SVGAGI. CDR3 amino acids: CASKAGTGIGELFF. The DNA for the CDR3 is TGTGCCAGCAAGGCCGGGACAGGGATCGGGGAGCTGTTTTTT.

This clonotype was counted many times. This rearrangement joins TRBV4-1 to TRBJ2-5; TRBD1 is a possible D gene (6 bases). The CDR3 loop spans 14 amino acids. Trimming pared 1 base from V and 5 bases from J, leaving 11 bases between. Germline-derived CDR1 and CDR2 are MGHRA and YSYEKL. In DNA form, the CDR3 reads TGCGCCAGCAGCCAAGGGCAGGGGAAGGAGACCCAGTACTTC. Encoded protein: CASSQGQGKETQYF.

The table lists this clonotype with a few counts. V and J are TRBV19 and TRBJ2-6, with D maybe TRBD1 (7 bases). This CDR3 spans 16 amino acids. With 7 bases removed from V and 0 bases from J, the gap between germline ends came to 13 bases. Germline loops: CDR1 LNHDA, CDR2 SQIVND (reference sequence). The CDR3 spells CASTPGDSSGANVLTF. The CDR3 nucleotides read TGTGCCAGTACCCCGGGGGACAGCTCTGGGGCCAACGTCCTGACTTTC.

The genes are TRBV6-1 and TRBJ1-5; D ambiguous. The CDR3 consists of 16 residues. The V and J ends lost 0 bases and 6 bases respectively, with 15 bases between them. Germline CDR1 and CDR2: MNHNS and SASEGT. CDR3 nucleotide sequence: TGTGCCAGCAGTGAAGCTACCGACTATCCTGGTCAGCCCCAGCATTTT. It encodes CASSEATDYPGQPQHF.

In its sample, this clonotype was seen a few times. The J gene is TRBJ2-7, the V gene TRBV7-6, with D uncertain. Trimming cost V 5 bases and J 2 bases, with 16 bases left between them. This CDR3 comprises 15 residues. The V gene's germline CDR1 is SGHVS and CDR2 FNYEAQ. The CDR3 sequence: CASSPPMGPPYEQYF. Written as DNA, the CDR3 is TGTGCCAGCAGCCCCCCCATGGGTCCTCCCTACGAGCAGTACTTC.

In its sample, this clonotype was seen a few times. This could be a read error, since a much larger clone is one nucleotide away. The J gene is TRBJ2-3, the V gene TRBV20-1; no definite D call. With the DNA end fitting TRBJ1-5 better, the J assignment may be wrong. Germline CDR1 and CDR2: DFQATT and SNEGSKA (reference sequence). The CDR3 contains 14 residues. CDR3 bases: TGCAGTGCTTCGAGAGCGAGTAGCACAGATACGCAGCATTTT. Encoded protein: CSASRASSTDTQHF.

This clonotype was counted many times. The chain joins TRBV27 to TRBJ2-7, with 7 positions matching TRBD1. This CDR3 is built from 14 residues. V lost 4 bases and J lost 0; bases outside the gene matches: 3. Germline V CDR1 and CDR2: MNHEY, SMNVEV (reference sequence). The CDR3 DNA follows: TGTGCCAGCAGTTACAGGGGTAGCTCCTACGAGCAGTACTTC. Its protein is CASSYRGSSYEQYF.

The V gene is TRBV6-2 or TRBV6-3, the J gene TRBJ2-7; 8 positions agree with TRBD2. Looked up from germline, CDR1 is MNHEY and CDR2 is SVGEGT. Losses at the gene ends were 2 bases for V and 2 bases for J; bases not matched to a gene: 14. CDR3 size: 18 residues. The CDR3 nucleotides are TGTGCCAGCAGTTACCCAGGCGTCGAGGTAGCGGGACCCTACGAGCAGTACTTC. This codes for CASSYPGVEVAGPYEQYF.